Each of the 27 T cell receptor beta chains below was sequenced from the same sample in a study of blood T cell repertoires in COVID-19. Clones were read by immunoSEQ multiplex PCR, and TCRdb kept only the in-frame ones, dropping some. The table records about 240,000 clones, more than 80% of them present only once. Sequencing input: peripheral blood. The receptors originated from a woman older than 75 with COVID-19, enrolled during active disease.

Here the CDR3 reads CASIRDRGQETQYF. CDR3 coding DNA: TGTGCCAGCATCCGGGACAGGGGACAAGAGACCCAGTACTTC. V usage is TRBV7-2 and J usage is TRBJ2-5; 10 bases are a match to TRBD1. V lost 7 bases, J lost 2 bases, and 4 bases stayed unmatched. Germline V gene data show CDR1 as SGHTA and CDR2 as FQGNSA. This CDR3 is 14 amino acids long.

J is TRBJ2-7 and V is TRBV5-8, with TRBD1 identical over 7 bases. Trimming removed 0 bases from V and 3 bases from J; junction bases left unmatched: 6. Germline values: CDR1 SGHTS, CDR2 YDEGEE. This CDR3 has 15 residues. Here the CDR3 reads CASSLGWDRYYEQYF. The CDR3, as DNA: TGTGCCAGCAGCTTGGGTTGGGACAGATACTACGAGCAGTACTTC.

The genes are TRBV29-1 and TRBJ2-3; 7 nucleotides match TRBD2. CDR1 is SQVTM, CDR2 ANQGSEA, per germline. Trimming cost V 7 bases and J 0 bases; bases outside gene matches: 1. The CDR3 is made up of 12 amino acids. This chain's CDR3 is CSASGSTDTQYF. CDR3 bases: TGCAGCGCTAGCGGTAGCACAGATACGCAGTATTTT.

The CDR3 DNA is TGTGCCTATGACAGATCTGACGCTGAAGCTTTCTTT. It codes for CAYDRSDAEAFF. This chain links TRBV30 with TRBJ1-1; a possible D gene is TRBD1 (5 bases). This CDR3 region has 12 residues. Between the trimmed V and J ends, which lost 7 bases and 6 bases, there was a span of 15 bases. Germline V gives CDR1 GTSNPN, CDR2 SVGIG (reference sequence).

CDR3: CSVELRGSGANVLTF. Written as DNA, the CDR3 is TGCAGCGTTGAACTCAGGGGATCCGGGGCCAACGTCCTGACTTTC. This sequence joins TRBV29-1 and TRBJ2-6; tentatively, D is TRBD1 (6 bases). From germline, CDR1 is SQVTM and CDR2 ANQGSEA. The CDR3 has 15 residues. The V end lost 2 bases, the J end lost 4 bases, and 12 bases lay between the germline ends.

The CDR3 loop is CASSSGRRWTGSTDTQYF. Written as DNA, the CDR3 is TGTGCCAGCAGTTCCGGGCGTCGGTGGACAGGGAGCACAGATACGCAGTATTTT. The chain couples TRBV27 to TRBJ2-3, with 8 positions matching TRBD1. This CDR3 has 18 amino acids. Germline V gene lookup returns CDR1 MNHEY and CDR2 SMNVEV (reference sequence). Trimming took 4 bases from V and 0 from J; bases not matched to a gene: 12.

V and J are TRBV15 and TRBJ1-5, with 7 bases that match TRBD1. This CDR3 contains 13 residues. Germline V gives CDR1 LNHNV, CDR2 YYDKDF (reference sequence). Trimming took 7 bases from V and 7 from J; bases not matched to a gene: 7. The CDR3 loop is CATTQTGKQPQHF. The CDR3 DNA follows: TGTGCCACCACTCAGACAGGGAAGCAGCCCCAGCATTTT.

The chain is built from TRBV5-1 and TRBJ1-1; D uncertain. V was shortened by 1 base and J by 6 bases, with 13 bases between the two germline ends. This CDR3 contains 14 residues. Germline lookup yields CDR1 SGHRS and CDR2 YFSETQ. The CDR3 DNA sequence: TGCGCCAGCAGCTTGTCGGGGTTCGGCGCTGAAGCTTTCTTT. Its protein is CASSLSGFGAEAFF.

V usage is TRBV5-6 and J usage is TRBJ2-7; 15 positions match TRBD2. The CDR3 covers 16 residues. The J segment lost 1 base and the V segment lost 3 bases, leaving 2 bases of the junction unmatched. The V gene's germline CDR1 is SGHDT and CDR2 YYEEEE. CDR3: CASSWGLAGGSYEQYF. The CDR3 DNA reads TGTGCCAGCAGCTGGGGACTAGCGGGAGGTTCCTACGAGCAGTACTTC.

This clone was recorded a few times. This chain connects TRBV2 to TRBJ1-1; D not certain. Germline V lookup: CDR1 SNHLY, CDR2 FYNNEI. Trimming pared 10 bases from V and 1 base from J, leaving 13 bases between. This CDR3 comprises 13 residues. CDR3 sequence: CATTTGRNTEAFF. DNA for the CDR3: TGTGCCACCACGACTGGGAGGAACACTGAAGCTTTCTTT.

The chain links TRBV2 to TRBJ1-6; possible D gene TRBD1, 6 bases. Germline CDR1 and CDR2: SNHLY and FYNNEI. The CDR3 contains 13 residues. The V gene lost 9 bases and the J gene lost 5 bases, with 11 bases spanning the gap. The CDR3 reads CARRTDNNSPLHF. The CDR3 bases are TGTGCCAGACGGACAGACAATAATTCACCCCTCCACTTT.

DNA for the CDR3: TGTGCCAGCAGTTACACTAGACTAGTAGAGCGGAGGGACAATGAGCAGTTCTTC. Protein sequence: CASSYTRLVERRDNEQFF. This chain joins TRBV6-2 or TRBV6-3 and TRBJ2-1; D is perhaps TRBD2 (6 bases). The CDR3 totals 18 residues. Germline CDR1 MNHEY, CDR2 SVGEGT. Trimming stripped 2 bases from V and 5 bases from J, with 22 bases between.

This rearrangement joins TRBV5-1 to TRBJ1-1, with 10 bases aligning to TRBD1. The CDR3 spans 16 residues. With V trimmed by 4 bases and J by 1 base, 7 bases remained unmatched. Germline lookup yields CDR1 SGHRS and CDR2 YFSETQ. The CDR3 region has the DNA TGCGCCAGCAGCGAAGTGACAGGGGGCAGGAACACTGAAGCTTTCTTT. Residues: CASSEVTGGRNTEAFF. The full variable domain, in which reference TRBV5-1 and TRBJ1-1 provide the parts outside the CDR3, is KAGVTQTPRYLIKTRGQQVTLSCSPISGHRSVSWYQQTPGQGLQFLFEYFSETQRNKGNFPGRFSGRQFSNSRSEMNVSTLELGDSALYLCASSEVTGGRNTEAFFGQGTRLTVV.

Only a few counts were recorded for this clone. The genes are TRBV7-2 and TRBJ1-4; maybe TRBD1 (5 bases). Germline V gene data show CDR1 as SGHTA and CDR2 as FQGNSA. Between the trimmed V and J ends, which lost 3 bases and 5 bases, there was a span of 7 bases. This CDR3 comprises 13 residues. The CDR3 here is CASSFRQNEKLFF. The CDR3, as DNA: TGTGCCAGCAGCTTCCGACAGAATGAAAAACTGTTTTTT.

The genes are TRBV14 and TRBJ2-2; TRBD2 might be the D (5 bases). V lost 0 bases and J 8 bases, leaving 16 bases between the germline ends. Germline CDR1 SGHDN, CDR2 FVKESK. The CDR3 contains 16 residues. CDR3 sequence reads: CASSQEGVARRGELFF. Written as DNA, the CDR3 is TGTGCCAGCAGCCAAGAAGGAGTAGCGAGGAGGGGGGAGCTGTTTTTT.

V gene TRBV19 combines with J gene TRBJ2-4; D unresolved. V lost 7 bases to trimming and J lost 2 bases, with 9 bases between them. The length of the CDR3 is 13 residues. CDR1 and CDR2 from the germline V gene are LNHDA and SQIVND (reference sequence). CDR3 in DNA: TGTGCCAGTATGCCCAACTCCAAAAACATTCAGTACTTC. It specifies CASMPNSKNIQYF.

This chain connects TRBV7-3 to TRBJ2-1; D call uncertain. Trimming cost V 0 bases and J 8 bases, with 8 bases left between them. This CDR3 spans 13 amino acids. Germline CDR1 reads SGHTA; CDR2 reads FQGTGA. The CDR3 loop reads CASSLTFRDEQFF. The CDR3 DNA reads as TGTGCCAGCAGCTTAACGTTTCGCGATGAGCAGTTCTTC.

The J gene is TRBJ1-5, the V gene TRBV28; weak D call: TRBD1 (5 bases). This CDR3 has 15 residues. CDR1 and CDR2 (germline): MDHEN, SYDVKM. V was cut by 5 bases and J by 1 base, with 12 bases left in between. DNA for the CDR3: TGTGCCAGCAGTGGCAGGGTGAACAGCAATCAGCCCCAGCATTTT. Its protein product is CASSGRVNSNQPQHF.

This clone came up a few times. This sequence joins TRBV30 and TRBJ1-5; D is perhaps TRBD1 (6 bases). Germline loops: CDR1 GTSNPN, CDR2 SVGIG (reference sequence). The V and J ends lost 2 bases and 5 bases respectively, with 13 bases between them. There are 14 residues in the CDR3. CDR3 residues: CAWSSDSKYQPQHF. In DNA, the CDR3 is TGTGCCTGGAGTTCGGACAGCAAATATCAGCCCCAGCATTTT.

This chain uses TRBV19 with TRBJ2-3; no definite D call. The germline V gene encodes CDR1 LNHDA and CDR2 SQIVND (reference sequence). This CDR3 has 13 residues. V lost 1 base and J lost 11, with 13 bases in between. CDR3 region: CASSIGETLGQYF. The CDR3 nucleotides are TGTGCCAGTAGTATAGGAGAGACTTTAGGGCAGTATTTT.

The V and J genes are TRBV6-5 and TRBJ1-2; D ambiguous. This CDR3 comprises 15 residues. Germline values: CDR1 MNHEY, CDR2 SVGAGI. Trimming removed 6 bases at V and 2 bases at J, with 16 bases between. The chain's CDR3 is CASRTTPAGNYGYTF. CDR3 nucleotide sequence: TGTGCCAGCAGGACGACACCGGCAGGCAACTATGGCTACACCTTC.

This chain connects TRBV9 to TRBJ1-2, with D tentatively TRBD1 (5 bases). The CDR3 sequence is 14 residues long. Trimming left V 3 bases short and J 5 bases short, with 14 bases between. Germline values: CDR1 SGDLS, CDR2 YYNGEE. CDR3 amino acids: CASSARTGGYGYTF. As DNA, the CDR3 is TGTGCCAGCAGCGCCCGCACCGGGGGGTATGGCTACACCTTC.

The chain employs TRBV5-4 and TRBJ2-7; TRBD2 is a possible D gene (5 bases). V shed 4 bases and J shed 2 bases, with 13 bases lying between them. Germline CDR1 SGHNT, CDR2 YYREEE (reference sequence). The CDR3 spans 14 residues. The DNA of the CDR3 is TGTGCCAGCAGCCCCGGCGGGTACCCCTACGAGCAGTACTTC. Translation gives CASSPGGYPYEQYF.

The J gene is TRBJ2-2, the V gene TRBV5-1; D might be TRBD2 (5 bases). V lost 2 bases and J 0 bases, leaving 8 bases between the germline ends. CDR3 length: 15 amino acids. Germline CDR1 SGHRS, CDR2 YFSETQ. The DNA of the CDR3 is TGCGCCAGCAGCTTTGAGGGTTCGAACACCGGGGAGCTGTTTTTT. Its translation: CASSFEGSNTGELFF.

This clone was picked up one time. The V gene is TRBV14, the J gene TRBJ1-1; possible D gene TRBD1, 6 bases. CDR3 length: 13 amino acids. Germline assignment: CDR1 SGHDN and CDR2 FVKESK. V was pared by 2 bases and J by 5 bases, with 9 bases between. The CDR3: CASSQTGSTEAFF. Here the CDR3 DNA reads TGTGCCAGCAGCCAAACAGGGAGTACTGAAGCTTTCTTT.

V gene TRBV7-3 combines with J gene TRBJ2-1; D is unclear. Trimming cost V 2 bases and J 4 bases, with 9 bases left between them. The germline gives CDR1 SGHTA, CDR2 FQGTGA. The CDR3 contains 14 residues. CDR3 loop: CASSLGSEYNEQFF. CDR3 nucleotide sequence: TGTGCCAGCAGCTTAGGAAGCGAGTACAATGAGCAGTTCTTC.

The chain uses TRBV2 and TRBJ1-6, with 11 bases aligning to TRBD1. Unmatched junction bases numbered 7, after V lost 8 bases and J lost 10 bases. Looked up from germline, CDR1 is SNHLY and CDR2 is FYNNEI. This CDR3 spans 14 amino acids. For the CDR3, the DNA is TGTGCCAGCCAGAGGGGACAGGGGGGGTCACCCCTCCACTTT. Amino acid sequence: CASQRGQGGSPLHF.